This T cell receptor (beta chain) was identified in a study of CD8 T cells in ankylosing spondylitis. V lost 2 bases, J lost 8 bases, and 5 bases lay in between. The CDR3 contains 11 residues. TCRdb reanalysed the 5' RACE reads using MiXCR and keeps one entry per CDR3 protein. The sample records fewer than 400,000 distinct CDR3 sequences, more than 20% being singletons. Findings and caveats of the study: Reactive arthritis synovial fluid and blood previously showed some of these motif variants. Roughly eight highly homologous variants made up a TCR beta motif that seemed to typify ankylosing spondylitis blood.

This clonotype was detected only a few times. The antigen remains undetermined. Sample: blood, either unsorted or a sorted T cell fraction (not recorded which). This clonotype was sampled from a male donor with ankylosing spondylitis. The chain recombines TRBV12-3 or TRBV12-4 with TRBJ2-3; D ambiguous. The CDR3 here is CASSLWATQYF. The CDR3 bases are TGTGCCAGCAGTTTATGGGCTACGCAGTATTTT.